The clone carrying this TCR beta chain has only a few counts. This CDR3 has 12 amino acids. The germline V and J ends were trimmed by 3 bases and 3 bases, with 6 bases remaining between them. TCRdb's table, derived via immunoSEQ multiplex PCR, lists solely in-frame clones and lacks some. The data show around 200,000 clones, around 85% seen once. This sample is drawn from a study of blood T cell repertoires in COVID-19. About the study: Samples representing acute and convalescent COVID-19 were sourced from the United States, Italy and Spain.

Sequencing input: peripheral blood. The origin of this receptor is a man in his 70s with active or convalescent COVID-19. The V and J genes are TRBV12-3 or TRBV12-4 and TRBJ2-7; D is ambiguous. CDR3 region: CASSFDIYEQYF. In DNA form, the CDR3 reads TGTGCCAGCAGTTTCGACATCTACGAGCAGTACTTC.